The rows below give T cell receptor beta chains drawn from one sample of a study of cytomegalovirus exposure and HLA in healthy donors. Sequencing was performed with immunoSEQ multiplex PCR; in TCRdb, only in-frame clones are kept and a portion is missing. Of hundreds of thousands of clones listed, 72% are singletons. Material for sequencing was PBMCs. These TCRs come from a female donor in good health and CMV-seronegative. Each CDR3 is given with its conserved first and last residue. D genes are given only for firm matches. Rows may omit the clone size; those that give it use once, few, many or a size class.

TRBD2	NA	TRBV5-1	TRBJ2-3	TGCGCCAGCAGCTTGGGTCTTGGGGCTAGCGGGATGGATACGCAGTATTTT	CASSLGLGASGMDTQYF
TRBD2	NA	TRBV7-9	TRBJ2-3	TGTGCCAGCAGCTTATACAGCGGGAGTGCAGATACGCAGTATTTT	CASSLYSGSADTQYF
TRBD2	NA	TRBV6-1	TRBJ2-7	TGTGCCAGCAGTGAACCAGGACTAGCGGGAGTCCGGGACTACGAGCAGTACTTC	CASSEPGLAGVRDYEQYF
NA	NA	TRBV7-7	TRBJ2-5	TGTGCCAGCAGCTCCAGGGGCGAGACCCAGTACTTC	CASSSRGETQYF
NA	once	TRBV7-7	TRBJ2-3	TGTGCCAGCAGGGGCACGCCTGGCACAGATACGCAGTATTTT	CASRGTPGTDTQYF
TRBD2	few	TRBV6-5	TRBJ2-3	TGTGCCAGCAGGTCAGCGGGAGGGCCAGATACGCAGTATTTT	CASRSAGGPDTQYF
TRBD1	NA	TRBV5-6	TRBJ2-3	TGTGCCAGCAGCCAGGGTCGCATCGGACAGGGATACACAGATACGCAGTATTTT	CASSQGRIGQGYTDTQYF
TRBD2	NA	TRBV9	TRBJ2-7	TGTGCCAGCAGCGTTGCGAGCACTAGCGGAATCTACGAGCAGTACTTC	CASSVASTSGIYEQYF
TRBD2	few	TRBV5-6	TRBJ2-2	TGTGCCAGCAGCTTGGGGGCGGGAGCGGCCGGGGAGCTGTTTTTT	CASSLGAGAAGELFF
NA	NA	TRBV6-1	TRBJ2-2	TGTGCCAGCAGCTATAAGGGAGCGAACACCGGGGAGCTGTTTTTT	CASSYKGANTGELFF
TRBD1	NA	TRBV19	TRBJ2-5	TGTGCCAGTAGTATTCGGACAGGGGGCGAGAGGGCCCAGTACTTC	CASSIRTGGERAQYF
TRBD2	few	TRBV14	TRBJ2-1	TGTGCCAGCAGCCAAGATAGCGGGACTCTATCCTACAATGAGCAGTTCTTC	CASSQDSGTLSYNEQFF
TRBD2	NA	TRBV2	TRBJ2-7	TGTGCCAGCCTTACTAGCGGGCGCGCCTACGAGCAGTACTTC	CASLTSGRAYEQYF
NA	NA	TRBV11-2	TRBJ2-5	TGTGCCAGCAGCTTATCCTCCTCGACTGTGCTCCAAGAGACCCAGTACTTC	CASSLSSSTVLQETQYF
TRBD2	NA	TRBV7-2	TRBJ2-1	TGTGCCAGCAGCTTAGACGGGACTAGTCGGAAGGAGCAGTTCTTC	CASSLDGTSRKEQFF
NA	once	TRBV6-5	TRBJ1-2	TGTGCCAGCACCCAAGGACACTCAACCTTTGGCTACACCTTC	CASTQGHSTFGYTF
NA	NA	TRBV19	TRBJ2-1	TGTGCCAGTAGTATAGTCCGGGGAGAGCAGTTCTTC	CASSIVRGEQFF
TRBD1	NA	TRBV14	TRBJ2-6	TGTGCCAGCAGTCATGTTGGGACAGGCCTCTCTGGGGCCAACGTCCTGACTTTC	CASSHVGTGLSGANVLTF
NA	NA	TRBV6-5	TRBJ1-1	TGTGCCAGCGTGGGAGGGGACACTGAAGCTTTCTTT	CASVGGDTEAFF
TRBD1	NA	TRBV28	TRBJ2-5	TGTGCCAGCAGCACTCGGGACAGCTCCCCGGAGACCCAGTACTTC	CASSTRDSSPETQYF
TRBD1	NA	TRBV6-1	TRBJ1-2	TGTGCCAGCAGTGCCGACAGGGGAAGGAATGGCTACACCTTC	CASSADRGRNGYTF
NA	NA	TRBV6-5	TRBJ1-6	TGTGCCAGCAGTTACGATACGGCGCGGACAAATTCACCCCTCCACTTT	CASSYDTARTNSPLHF
TRBD2	few	TRBV27	TRBJ2-2	TGTGCCAGCAGTTTTTCAGCGGGGTACACCGGGGAGCTGTTTTTT	CASSFSAGYTGELFF
TRBD2	NA	TRBV28	TRBJ2-1	TGTGCCAGCAGTTCCGGGACTAGCGGGAGGGCCGGCCTGTTCTTC	CASSSGTSGRAGLFF
NA	few	TRBV27	TRBJ2-7	TGTGCCAGCAGTTGGACAGCCCTCTACGAGCAGTACTTC	CASSWTALYEQYF
TRBD2	NA	TRBV9	TRBJ2-3	TGTGCCAGCAGCGTATACGGACTAGCGGCGAAAGATACGCAGTATTTT	CASSVYGLAAKDTQYF
TRBD2	NA	TRBV19	TRBJ2-7	TGTGCCAGTGGAACCGGGACTAGCGGTCCCTACGAGCAGTACTTC	CASGTGTSGPYEQYF
NA	NA	TRBV7-6	TRBJ1-1	TGTGCCAGCAGCCACCGTCGGGAGGACAGCCGGGCTACTTCTGAAGCTTTCTTT	CASSHRREDSRATSEAFF
NA	NA	TRBV7-3	TRBJ2-1	TGTGCCAGCAGCCTAGGAGGAGGAGGAGTTAGGACGAGATACAATGAGCAGTTCTTC	CASSLGGGGVRTRYNEQFF
TRBD1	NA	TRBV7-9	TRBJ1-2	TGTGCCAGCAGCTTAGATACAGGGGCGTATAGCTACACCTTC	CASSLDTGAYSYTF
TRBD1	NA	TRBV9	TRBJ1-2	TGTGCCAGCAGCGTAGACAGGGGCCCCTATGGCTACACCTTC	CASSVDRGPYGYTF
TRBD1	NA	TRBV5-1	TRBJ2-7	TGCGCCAGCAGCTTGGGAGCAGGGGGCTACGAGCAGTACTTC	CASSLGAGGYEQYF
NA	NA	TRBV7-9	TRBJ2-3	TGTGCCAGCAGCTTATATGGCGGAAGCACAGATACGCAGTATTTT	CASSLYGGSTDTQYF
NA	NA	TRBV7-9	TRBJ2-7	TGTTCCAGCAGCCGAGCCTTAGCGCCTTCCTCCTACGAGCAGTACTTC	CSSSRALAPSSYEQYF
TRBD2	NA	TRBV5-4	TRBJ2-7	TGTGCCAGCAGCCAGACTAGCGGGAGTAGGTACGAGCAGTACTTC	CASSQTSGSRYEQYF
NA	once	TRBV27	TRBJ1-5	TGTGCCAGCAGTTTATCGGGCATGCCGTACCTTTGGAATCAGCCCCAGCATTTT	CASSLSGMPYLWNQPQHF
NA	NA	TRBV6-5	TRBJ1-1	TGTGCCAGCAGTTACCAGACAGAGACTGAAGCTTTCTTT	CASSYQTETEAFF
NA	NA	TRBV21-1	TRBJ2-1	TGTGCCAGCAGCAAATCTAGCGGGAGGGACAATGAGCAGTTCTTC	CASSKSSGRDNEQFF
NA	NA	TRBV27	TRBJ1-1	TGTGCCAGCAGGAAGGCCTTTCAGGGGAAGAACACTGAAGCTTTCTTT	CASRKAFQGKNTEAFF
NA	once	TRBV2	TRBJ1-1	TGTGCCAGCAGGCGCCAGACGGGATACACTGAAGCTTTCTTT	CASRRQTGYTEAFF
TRBD2	NA	TRBV27	TRBJ2-7	TGTGCCAGCAGTTTCGGGACTAGCGGGAGGGCCCAAGTCCGCTACGAGCAGTACTTC	CASSFGTSGRAQVRYEQYF
TRBD2	NA	TRBV25-1	TRBJ2-2	TGTGCCAGCAGTGAGGGACTAGCGGGGACCACCGGGGAGCTGTTTTTT	CASSEGLAGTTGELFF
NA	NA	TRBV7-9	TRBJ1-1	TGTTCCAGCAGCTTAGTGGTAGGGGCACTGAGCACTGAAGCTTTCTTT	CSSSLVVGALSTEAFF
TRBD1	NA	TRBV18	TRBJ1-5	TGTGCCAGCTCACCCCTGGGACAGAACCAGCCCCAGCATTTT	CASSPLGQNQPQHF
TRBD1	NA	TRBV12-5	TRBJ2-7	TGTGCTAGTGGAACCGGGACAGCCTACGAGCAGTACTTC	CASGTGTAYEQYF